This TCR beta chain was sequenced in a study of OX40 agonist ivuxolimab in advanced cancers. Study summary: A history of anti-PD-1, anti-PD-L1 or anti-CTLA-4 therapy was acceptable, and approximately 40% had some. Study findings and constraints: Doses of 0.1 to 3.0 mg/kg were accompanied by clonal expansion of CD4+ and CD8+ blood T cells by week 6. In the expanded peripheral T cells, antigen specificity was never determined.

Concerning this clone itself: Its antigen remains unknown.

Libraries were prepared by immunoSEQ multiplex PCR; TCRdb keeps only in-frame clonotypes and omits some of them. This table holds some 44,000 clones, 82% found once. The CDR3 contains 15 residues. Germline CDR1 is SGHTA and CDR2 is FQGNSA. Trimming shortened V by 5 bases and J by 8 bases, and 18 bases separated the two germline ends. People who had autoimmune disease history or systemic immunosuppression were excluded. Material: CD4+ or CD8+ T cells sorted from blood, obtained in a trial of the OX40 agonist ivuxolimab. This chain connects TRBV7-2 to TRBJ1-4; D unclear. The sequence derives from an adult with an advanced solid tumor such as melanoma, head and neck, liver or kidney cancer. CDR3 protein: CASSPPGWIGEKLFF. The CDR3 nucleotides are TGTGCCAGCAGCCCCCCAGGCTGGATTGGAGAAAAACTGTTTTTT.